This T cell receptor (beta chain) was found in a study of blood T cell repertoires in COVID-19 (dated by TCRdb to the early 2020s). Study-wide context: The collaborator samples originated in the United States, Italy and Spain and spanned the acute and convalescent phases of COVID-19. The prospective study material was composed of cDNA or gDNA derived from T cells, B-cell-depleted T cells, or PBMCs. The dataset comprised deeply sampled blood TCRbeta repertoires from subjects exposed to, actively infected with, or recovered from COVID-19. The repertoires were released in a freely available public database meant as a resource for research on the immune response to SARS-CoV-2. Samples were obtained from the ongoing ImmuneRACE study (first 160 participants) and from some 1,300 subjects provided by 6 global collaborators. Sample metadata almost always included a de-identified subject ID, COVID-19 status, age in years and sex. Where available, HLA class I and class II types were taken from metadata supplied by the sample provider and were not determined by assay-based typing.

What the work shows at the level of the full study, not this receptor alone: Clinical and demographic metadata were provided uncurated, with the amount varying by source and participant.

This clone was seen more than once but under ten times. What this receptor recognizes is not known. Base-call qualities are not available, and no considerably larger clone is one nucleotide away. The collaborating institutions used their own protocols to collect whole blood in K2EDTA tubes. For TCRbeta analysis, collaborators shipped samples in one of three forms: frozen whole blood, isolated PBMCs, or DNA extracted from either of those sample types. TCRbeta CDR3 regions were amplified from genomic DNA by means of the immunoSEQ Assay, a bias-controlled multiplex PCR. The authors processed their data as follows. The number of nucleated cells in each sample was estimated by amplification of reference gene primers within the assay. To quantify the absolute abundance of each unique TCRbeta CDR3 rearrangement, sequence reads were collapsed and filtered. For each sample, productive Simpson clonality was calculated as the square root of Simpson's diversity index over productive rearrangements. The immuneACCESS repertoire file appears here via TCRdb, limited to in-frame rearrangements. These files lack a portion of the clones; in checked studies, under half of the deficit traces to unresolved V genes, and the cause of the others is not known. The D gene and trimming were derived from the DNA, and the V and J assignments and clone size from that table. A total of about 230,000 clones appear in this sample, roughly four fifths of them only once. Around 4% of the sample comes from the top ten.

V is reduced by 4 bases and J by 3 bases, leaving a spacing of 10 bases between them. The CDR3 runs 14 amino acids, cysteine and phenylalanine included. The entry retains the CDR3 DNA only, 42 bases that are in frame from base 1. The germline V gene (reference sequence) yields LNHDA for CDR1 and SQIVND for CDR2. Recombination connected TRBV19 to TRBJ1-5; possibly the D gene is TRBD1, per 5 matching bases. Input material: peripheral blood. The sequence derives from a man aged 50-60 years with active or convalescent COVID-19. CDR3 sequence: CASSTQADNQPQHF. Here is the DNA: TGTGCCAGTAGTACACAGGCGGACAATCAGCCCCAGCATTTT.